This T cell receptor beta chain was recovered during a study of T cell responses to AZD1222 COVID-19 vaccine. Overall study findings and caveats: The sample set comprised mostly white British donors with more females, and clonal diversity was possibly underestimated. Spike-specific TCR repertoires showed rising breadth and depth after two AZD1222 doses.

A note on this clone: Its cognate antigen is unknown.

The ends were cut back, 5 bases at V and 8 bases at J, with 15 bases in the middle. The CDR3 sequence is 13 residues long. Germline lookup yields CDR1 MNHEY and CDR2 SVGAGI. TCRdb's copy holds only in-frame clones and misses some; the assay was immunoSEQ multiplex PCR. Of 150,000 or so clones in the sample, 80% to 95% were seen once. The material was peripheral blood, obtained on day 0 of MenACWY control vaccination. The sequence was collected from an adult in good health. The rearrangement joins TRBV6-5 to TRBJ1-2; D gene ambiguous. The CDR3 reads CASSPDPLGGYTF. The CDR3, as DNA: TGTGCCAGCAGTCCGGACCCCCTGGGCGGCTACACCTTC.